The 28 T cell receptor beta chains presented below share a single source sample, sequenced in a study of cytomegalovirus exposure and HLA in healthy donors. The PCR used 60 Vbeta and 13 Jbeta primers. Assay: immunoSEQ multiplex PCR; the TCRdb copy retains only in-frame clones and omits some. The sample yields roughly 200,000 clones, around 87% seen once. Source material: PBMCs. The receptors were sampled from a man aged 25-40 years in good health and CMV-seronegative.

The chain uses TRBV6-1 and TRBJ1-1, with 7 bases that match TRBD1. This CDR3 has 15 amino acids. CDR1 and CDR2 from the germline V gene are MNHNS and SASEGT. With V trimmed by 1 base and J by 11 bases, 13 bases remained unmatched. DNA for the CDR3: TGTGCCAGCAGTGAAGTGGAAGGGACAGTACAGGGGGCTTTCTTT. Translating it yields CASSEVEGTVQGAFF.

The V and J genes are TRBV27 and TRBJ2-2; D not resolved. This CDR3 comprises 14 residues. V lost 4 bases and J 1 base, leaving 7 bases between the germline ends. Per the germline V gene, CDR1 is MNHEY and CDR2 is SMNVEV (reference sequence). The DNA for the CDR3 is TGTGCCAGCAGTTGGGCAGGGAACACCGGGGAGCTGTTTTTT. Translation: CASSWAGNTGELFF.

As concerns this clone: The junction shows a germline mismatch at one end, possibly a read error. V gene TRBV7-7 combines with J gene TRBJ2-3; D ambiguous. CDR1 and CDR2 from the germline V gene are SSHAT and FNYEAQ (reference sequence). The CDR3 runs 14 residues. CDR3 loop: CASSLGQGTDTQYF. The CDR3 bases are TGTGCTAGCAGCTTAGGGCAGGGCACAGATACGCAGTATTTT. Full variable domain (rest looked up from reference TRBV7-7 and TRBJ2-3): GAGVSQSPRYKVTKRGQDVTLRCDPISSHATLYWYQQALGQGPEFLTYFNYEAQPDKSGLPSDRFSAERPEGSISTLTIQRTEQRDSAMYRCASSLGQGTDTQYFGPGTRLTVL.

Worth noting for this clone: A junction boundary mismatches the germline segment, possibly from a read error. The J gene is TRBJ2-5, the V gene TRBV7-9; unclear D gene. This CDR3 has 12 residues. Germline lookup yields CDR1 SEHNR and CDR2 FQNEAQ (reference sequence). The CDR3, as DNA: TGTTCCAGCAGCTTTTCTAGGGAGACCCAGTACTTC. Its protein product is CSSSFSRETQYF.

The CDR3 here is CASRGTSGSYNEQFF. CDR3 nucleotide sequence: TGTGCCAGCAGGGGGACTAGCGGGAGCTACAATGAGCAGTTCTTC. V gene TRBV2 combines with J gene TRBJ2-1; TRBD2 agrees at 14 bases. This CDR3 has 15 amino acids. In germline, CDR1 is SNHLY, CDR2 FYNNEI. Trimming took 6 bases from V and 3 from J; bases not matched to a gene: 1.

V gene TRBV4-1 combines with J gene TRBJ1-4; 7 bases match TRBD1. After removal of 5 bases from V and 3 bases from J, the junction contained 6 bases not matched to a gene. The CDR3 is 15 residues long. The germline V gene has CDR1 MGHRA and CDR2 YSYEKL. The CDR3: CASSGRQGSNEKLFF. The CDR3 DNA follows: TGCGCCAGCAGCGGTCGACAGGGTTCTAATGAAAAACTGTTTTTT.

The chain links TRBV11-2 to TRBJ2-5; the match to TRBD2 covers 8 bases. Looked up from germline, CDR1 is SGHAT and CDR2 is FQNNGV. J lost 0 bases, V lost 3 bases, and 9 bases had no gene match. The CDR3 spans 17 residues. CDR3 loop: CASSLRGGRGDQETQYF. The CDR3 nucleotides read TGTGCCAGCAGCTTGAGGGGAGGGCGGGGGGACCAAGAGACCCAGTACTTC.

This sequence joins TRBV28 and TRBJ1-4, with D possibly being TRBD1 (6 bases). The germline V and J ends were trimmed by 7 bases and 8 bases, with 20 bases remaining between them. From germline, CDR1 is MDHEN and CDR2 SYDVKM. The CDR3 length is 15 residues. In DNA form, the CDR3 reads TGTGCCAGCACCCAGGGGCCCCGGCGGATAGAAAAACTGTTTTTT. Translating gives CASTQGPRRIEKLFF.

The chain is built from TRBV28 and TRBJ1-3; D gene unclear. The CDR3 covers 13 residues. The germline V gene has CDR1 MDHEN and CDR2 SYDVKM. Trimming removed 7 bases at V and 3 bases at J, with 10 bases between. In DNA, the CDR3 is TGTGCCAGCATTGCGGCAGTTGGAAACACCATATATTTT. Translating gives CASIAAVGNTIYF.

The V call is TRBV2, the J call TRBJ2-5; D is unclear. With 9 bases removed from V and 2 bases from J, the gap between germline ends came to 7 bases. Germline V gene lookup returns CDR1 SNHLY and CDR2 FYNNEI. This CDR3 has 11 residues. The DNA of the CDR3 is TGTGCCAGTTCCGCGCAAGAGACCCAGTACTTC. Encoded protein: CASSAQETQYF.

CDR3 amino acids: CASSFGTGGGSNEKLFF. The CDR3 DNA reads as TGTGCCAGCAGCTTCGGTACGGGGGGAGGTAGTAATGAAAAACTGTTTTTT. This chain links TRBV7-9 with TRBJ1-4, with TRBD1 as a possible D gene (5 bases). Per germline, CDR1 SEHNR and CDR2 FQNEAQ (reference sequence). The CDR3 contains 17 residues. V lost 3 bases, J lost 4 bases, and 18 bases lay in between.

The V and J genes are TRBV5-1 and TRBJ2-7, with 12 bases aligning to TRBD2. Germline loops: CDR1 SGHRS, CDR2 YFSETQ. The CDR3 is 16 amino acids. The V and J ends lost 0 bases and 4 bases, in that order; junction bases with no gene match: 5. In nucleotides, the CDR3 is TGCGCCAGCAGCTTGGACGTGACTAGCGGGAGATACGAGCAGTACTTC. It translates to CASSLDVTSGRYEQYF.

The rearrangement joins TRBV7-9 to TRBJ2-7; 13 bases are a match to TRBD2. CDR3 length equals 15 residues. With 5 bases clipped from V and 3 bases from J, the junction kept 4 bases outside the gene matches. Germline assignment: CDR1 SEHNR and CDR2 FQNEAQ (reference sequence). CDR3 amino acids: CASSERTSGSYEQYF. CDR3 nucleotide sequence: TGTGCCAGCAGCGAACGGACTAGCGGGAGCTACGAGCAGTACTTC.

The gene calls are TRBV4-1 and TRBJ1-5; maybe TRBD1 (5 bases). Per the germline V gene, CDR1 is MGHRA and CDR2 is YSYEKL. This CDR3 spans 15 amino acids. V lost 1 base and J lost 2, with 9 bases in between. The CDR3 region is CASSQGQGGNQPQHF. As DNA, the CDR3 is TGCGCCAGCAGCCAAGGGCAGGGCGGCAATCAGCCCCAGCATTTT.

This clone was found once. J is TRBJ2-7 and V is TRBV7-9; D perhaps matches TRBD1 (6 bases). Deletions cut 5 bases from V and 6 bases from J, with 17 bases between. The CDR3 contains 14 residues. Germline assignment: CDR1 SEHNR and CDR2 FQNEAQ (reference sequence). The CDR3 here is CASSPGTFDGEQYF. Here the CDR3 DNA reads TGTGCCAGCAGCCCAGGGACATTTGATGGCGAGCAGTACTTC.

The rearrangement uses TRBV6-1 and TRBJ2-3; D might be TRBD1 (6 bases). The V gene lost 11 bases and the J gene lost 2 bases, with 17 bases spanning the gap. Germline V lookup: CDR1 MNHNS, CDR2 SASEGT. This CDR3 region has 14 residues. For the CDR3, the DNA is TGTGCCGGACAGACACTCTTTCCCACAGATACGCAGTATTTT. This sequence encodes CAGQTLFPTDTQYF.

Points on this clone: Additional DNA sequences in this sample encode the identical CDR3. V usage is TRBV29-1 and J usage is TRBJ1-1; D perhaps matches TRBD1 (5 bases). CDR3 length equals 11 residues. Trimming removed 4 bases from V and 5 bases from J, with 8 bases in between. The germline gives CDR1 SQVTM, CDR2 ANQGSEA. This chain's CDR3 is CSVVPGTEAFF. Here the CDR3 DNA reads TGCAGCGTTGTCCCAGGGACTGAAGCTTTCTTT.

V is TRBV7-6 and J is TRBJ2-7; tentatively, D is TRBD1 (5 bases). V was cut by 1 base and J by 4 bases, with 5 bases left in between. There are 12 residues in the CDR3. Germline V gene lookup returns CDR1 SGHVS and CDR2 FNYEAQ. CDR3 sequence (DNA): TGTGCCAGCAGCTTAGGACAGTACGAGCAGTACTTC. Translated: CASSLGQYEQYF.

The CDR3 coding sequence is TGTGCCAGCAGTGAAGATGGGGGGTGGCGAGACGAGCAGTACTTC. This encodes CASSEDGGWRDEQYF. The chain couples TRBV2 to TRBJ2-7; a possible D gene is TRBD2 (6 bases). Deletions cut 1 base from V and 5 bases from J, with 15 bases between. CDR3 length: 15 residues. CDR1 is SNHLY and CDR2 is FYNNEI in the germline V gene.

The V call is TRBV19, the J call TRBJ2-7; 14 bases match TRBD2. CDR3 length equals 16 residues. Per the germline V gene, CDR1 is LNHDA and CDR2 is SQIVND (reference sequence). The junction had 4 bases not matched to a gene; V was cut back by 3 bases and J by 3 bases. The CDR3 spells CASSMGTSGSSYEQYF. The CDR3 DNA reads TGTGCCAGTAGTATGGGGACTAGCGGGAGTAGCTACGAGCAGTACTTC.

CDR3 sequence reads: CASSFSGLAGAEQFF. DNA of the CDR3: TGTGCCAGCAGTTTCTCCGGACTAGCGGGAGCGGAGCAGTTCTTC. V is TRBV28 and J is TRBJ2-1, with 13 positions matching TRBD2. From germline, CDR1 is MDHEN and CDR2 SYDVKM. The V gene end was trimmed by 3 bases and the J gene end by 10 bases; junction bases not matched to a gene: 6. The CDR3 totals 15 residues. The full variable domain, rest sourced from reference TRBV28 and TRBJ2-1, is DVKVTQSSRYLVKRTGEKVFLECVQDMDHENMFWYRQDPGLGLRLIYFSYDVKMKEKGDIPEGYSVSREKKERFSLILESASTNQTSMYLCASSFSGLAGAEQFFGPGTRLTVL.

The gene calls are TRBV15 and TRBJ1-2; TRBD1 is a possible D gene (5 bases). V shed 0 bases and J shed 6 bases, with 17 bases lying between them. Germline lookup yields CDR1 LNHNV and CDR2 YYDKDF (reference sequence). The CDR3 loop spans 16 amino acids. The CDR3 protein is CATSRDRARAIHGYTF. In DNA, the CDR3 is TGTGCCACCAGCAGAGACAGGGCCCGAGCTATCCATGGCTACACCTTC.

The V and J genes are TRBV4-3 and TRBJ1-1, with D possibly TRBD1 on 6 matching bases. Trimming stripped 5 bases from V and 4 bases from J, with 11 bases between. Germline V lookup: CDR1 LGHNA, CDR2 YSLEER. The CDR3 extends over 13 amino acids. CDR3: CASSFTGITEAFF. The CDR3 nucleotides are TGCGCCAGCAGCTTTACAGGGATCACTGAAGCTTTCTTT.

Regarding this clone: A junction end diverges from the germline sequence, so it may reflect a read error. The chain has TRBV6-5 and TRBJ2-7; D not certain. From germline, CDR1 is MNHEY and CDR2 SVGAGI. The CDR3 has 11 amino acids. CDR3 nucleotides: TGTGCCAGCAGGTACTCCTACGAGCAGTACTTC. Translating gives CASRYSYEQYF.

J is TRBJ2-7 and V is TRBV28; the match to TRBD1 covers 8 bases. CDR1 and CDR2 (germline): MDHEN, SYDVKM. V shed 7 bases and J 2 bases; nucleotides not matched to a gene: 10. This CDR3 has 15 residues. The CDR3 DNA reads TGTGCCAGCACCTCCAGGGGGCGGGCCGCCTACGAGCAGTACTTC. It is translated as CASTSRGRAAYEQYF. Combining the CDR3 with reference TRBV28 and TRBJ2-7 gives the whole variable domain DVKVTQSSRYLVKRTGEKVFLECVQDMDHENMFWYRQDPGLGLRLIYFSYDVKMKEKGDIPEGYSVSREKKERFSLILESASTNQTSMYLCASTSRGRAAYEQYFGPGTRLTVT.

J is TRBJ1-4 and V is TRBV19, with 7 bases fitting TRBD1. Losses at the gene ends were 4 bases for V and 6 bases for J; bases not matched to a gene: 5. The CDR3 sequence is 14 residues long. From germline, CDR1 is LNHDA and CDR2 SQIVND (reference sequence). The CDR3 region has the DNA TGTGCCAGTAGTACAGGGGGGCTCGATGAAAAACTGTTTTTT. This sequence encodes CASSTGGLDEKLFF. Drawing the rest from reference TRBV19 and TRBJ1-4, the complete variable domain is DGGITQSPKYLFRKEGQNVTLSCEQNLNHDAMYWYRQDPGQGLRLIYYSQIVNDFQKGDIAEGYSVSREKKESFPLTVTSAQKNPTAFYLCASSTGGLDEKLFFGSGTQLSVL.

The chain joins TRBV7-9 to TRBJ2-7; tentative D call: TRBD2 (6 bases). The germline V and J ends were trimmed by 5 bases and 2 bases, with 19 bases remaining between them. CDR1 is SEHNR and CDR2 is FQNEAQ in the germline V gene (reference sequence). The CDR3 consists of 16 residues. This CDR3 is CASSTVDLARTYEQYF. The CDR3, as DNA: TGTGCCAGCAGCACCGTCGACCTAGCGCGAACCTACGAGCAGTACTTC.

The chain couples TRBV5-1 to TRBJ2-3; D perhaps matches TRBD2 (6 bases). Germline CDR1 SGHRS, CDR2 YFSETQ. The CDR3 covers 14 residues. Trimming pared 7 bases from V and 2 bases from J, leaving 14 bases between. CDR3 loop: CASGSAGLTDTQYF. In DNA, the CDR3 is TGCGCCAGCGGGTCGGCGGGGCTCACAGATACGCAGTATTTT.